Below are 29 T cell receptor beta chains sequenced from a single sample in a study of blood T cell repertoires in COVID-19. The assay was immunoSEQ multiplex PCR, and TCRdb's table has in-frame clones only and misses some. In the table there are about 250,000 clones, over 80% of which are singletons. The sequenced sample was peripheral blood. Source of these receptors: a woman in her forties who had recovered from COVID-19.

The genes are TRBV10-3 and TRBJ2-1; 8 nucleotides line up with TRBD1. V gave up 10 bases and J gave up 2 bases; unmatched junction bases: 7. This CDR3 has 14 residues. CDR1 and CDR2 (germline): ENHRY, SYGVKD. CDR3 DNA sequence: TGTGCCACCAGAACGGGACAGGCCTACAATGAGCAGTTCTTC. Encoded protein: CATRTGQAYNEQFF.

About this clone: An end of the junction does not agree with germline; a read error may underlie this. The chain couples TRBV11-2 to TRBJ1-6; no reliable D call. The CDR3 consists of 11 residues. Germline V gene sequence: CDR1 SGHAT, CDR2 FQNNGV. The CDR3 is CASSQLGRPFF. CDR3 in DNA: TGTGCCAGCAGCCAACTGGGGAGGCCTTTCTTT.

CDR3 sequence reads: CSSSKSRDTPQYF. CDR3 bases: TGCAGCTCATCTAAAAGCCGGGACACCCCGCAGTATTTT. The rearrangement joins TRBV29-1 to TRBJ2-3; possibly TRBD1 for D (6 bases). CDR1 and CDR2 (germline): SQVTM, ANQGSEA. V lost 8 bases, J lost 10 bases, and 22 bases lay in between. The CDR3 spans 13 residues.

The CDR3 DNA follows: TGTGCCAGCACTCTCGAGCAGGGATTTGAAGCTTTCTTT. Protein product: CASTLEQGFEAFF. The rearrangement links TRBV5-6 to TRBJ1-1; tentative D call: TRBD1 (5 bases). Germline V gene lookup returns CDR1 SGHDT and CDR2 YYEEEE. Trimming stripped 6 bases from V and 7 bases from J, with 16 bases between. The length of the CDR3 is 13 residues.

The chain has TRBV11-2 and TRBJ2-1; TRBD2 might be the D (6 bases). Germline CDR1 SGHAT, CDR2 FQNNGV. V lost 5 bases and J lost 3, with 14 bases in between. This CDR3 is built from 15 residues. The CDR3 DNA reads as TGTGCCAGCAGCCCCCGCCGGGAGATCTACAATGAGCAGTTCTTC. This sequence encodes CASSPRREIYNEQFF.

CDR3 DNA: TGCGCCAGCAGCCAAGATCTCTTTTTATCCTACGAGCAGTACTTC. It encodes CASSQDLFLSYEQYF. This chain connects TRBV4-1 to TRBJ2-7; D gene ambiguous. V lost 0 bases to trimming and J lost 1 base, with 10 bases between them. The CDR3 consists of 15 residues. Germline V lookup: CDR1 MGHRA, CDR2 YSYEKL.

V is TRBV6-5 and J is TRBJ1-5; D gene uncertain. The CDR3 runs to 13 residues. The germline gives CDR1 MNHEY, CDR2 SVGAGI. The germline V and J ends were trimmed by 6 bases and 5 bases, with 11 bases remaining between them. In DNA form, the CDR3 reads TGTGCCAGCAGATCCGGGAACTATCAGCCCCAGCATTTT. This encodes CASRSGNYQPQHF.

CDR3 loop: CASSQGDMGTYEQYF. CDR3 nucleotides: TGTGCCAGCAGCCAAGGGGACATGGGGACCTACGAGCAGTACTTC. The J gene is TRBJ2-7, the V gene TRBV4-2, with a weak D call TRBD1 (6 bases). The CDR3 sequence is 15 residues long. The V end lost 1 base, the J end lost 2 bases, and 12 bases lay between the germline ends. CDR1 is LGHNA, CDR2 YNFKEQ, per germline.

V is TRBV2 and J is TRBJ2-3, with 10 bases matching TRBD2. V was clipped by 5 bases and J by 1 base; unmatched bases: 3. CDR1 is SNHLY, CDR2 FYNNEI, per germline. The length of the CDR3 is 15 residues. This chain's CDR3 is CASSTGLAGTDTQYF. The CDR3, as DNA: TGTGCCAGCAGTACAGGACTAGCGGGCACAGATACGCAGTATTTT.

CDR3 sequence (DNA): TGTGCCAGCAGTTTATCCGGGGTTACGGATACGCAGTATTTT. Protein product: CASSLSGVTDTQYF. The J gene is TRBJ2-3, the V gene TRBV6-5; possibly TRBD2 for D (5 bases). This CDR3 contains 14 residues. V lost 4 bases and J lost 6, with 14 bases in between. Germline V lookup: CDR1 MNHEY, CDR2 SVGAGI.

The sample holds a few counts of this clone. This rearrangement joins TRBV30 to TRBJ1-5; 8 nucleotides agree with TRBD1. The CDR3 is made up of 13 amino acids. The junction had 7 bases not matched to a gene; V was cut back by 1 base and J by 11 bases. CDR1 and CDR2 (germline): GTSNPN, SVGIG (reference sequence). For the CDR3, the DNA is TGTGCCTGGAGTGGACAGGGGCTGCAGACCCAGCATTTT. Its translation: CAWSGQGLQTQHF.

The rearrangement links TRBV29-1 to TRBJ2-5; the D is unclear. Trimming took off 4 bases at V and 3 bases at J, with 12 bases between the two ends. In germline, CDR1 is SQVTM, CDR2 ANQGSEA. The CDR3 covers 13 residues. The CDR3 region has the DNA TGCAGCGTTGCGTCACGAGCAAAAGAGACCCAGTACTTC. Translated: CSVASRAKETQYF. The full variable domain, completed using reference TRBV29-1 and TRBJ2-5, is SAVISQKPSRDICQRGTSLTIQCQVDSQVTMMFWYRQQPGQSLTLIATANQGSEATYESGFVIDKFPISRPNLTFSTLTVSNMSPEDSSIYLCSVASRAKETQYFGPGTRLLVL.

The sample holds one count of this clone. The chain uses TRBV18 and TRBJ1-4; D ambiguous. V was pared by 1 base and J by 2 bases, with 14 bases between. The CDR3 is made up of 17 amino acids. Germline V gene data show CDR1 as KGHSH and CDR2 as LQKENI. The CDR3 nucleotides read TGTGCCAGCTCACCACAACAGATGAGGAGGACTAATGAAAAACTGTTTTTT. Encoded protein: CASSPQQMRRTNEKLFF.

This clone was observed a handful of times. CDR3 DNA sequence: TGTGCCAGTAGTACAAGACTAGCGGGGGCCTACGAGCAGTACTTC. Protein product: CASSTRLAGAYEQYF. This chain uses TRBV19 with TRBJ2-7, with 12 nucleotides matching TRBD2. CDR3 size: 15 residues. The germline V gene has CDR1 LNHDA and CDR2 SQIVND (reference sequence). J gave up 2 bases and V 4 bases, and 3 bases lay outside the gene matches.

The rearrangement links TRBV10-1 to TRBJ2-2; 8 bases map to TRBD1. CDR1 is WNHNN and CDR2 is SYGVQD in the germline V gene (reference sequence). Trimming at V came to 6 bases and at J to 5 bases, leaving 8 bases not matched to a gene. The CDR3 sequence is 15 residues long. In DNA form, the CDR3 reads TGCGCCAGCAGCGCCCGACAGGGGTGGACCGGGGAGCTGTTTTTT. Its translation: CASSARQGWTGELFF.

This chain connects TRBV12-3 or TRBV12-4 to TRBJ1-5; D is ambiguous. The CDR3 is made up of 13 amino acids. V lost 7 bases to trimming and J lost 0 bases, with 7 bases between them. The CDR3 region is CASTSYSNQPQHF. CDR3 DNA sequence: TGTGCCAGCACTTCTTATAGCAATCAGCCCCAGCATTTT.

V gene TRBV3-1 (or the pseudogene TRBV3-2) combines with J gene TRBJ2-7, with 11 bases identical to TRBD1. Trimming cost V 4 bases and J 3 bases; bases outside gene matches: 5. The germline CDR1 and CDR2 sequences are LGHDT and YNNKEL (reference sequence). The CDR3 has 15 amino acids. The CDR3 protein is CASSPGTGGSYEQYF. The CDR3 DNA is TGTGCCAGCAGCCCCGGGACAGGGGGGAGCTACGAGCAGTACTTC.

The CDR3 loop is CAVLSPSYEQYF. In DNA form, the CDR3 reads TGTGCCGTCCTGAGCCCGTCCTACGAGCAGTACTTC. The chain recombines TRBV28 with TRBJ2-7; D not resolved. This CDR3 is 12 amino acids long. V lost 11 bases and J lost 1, with 12 bases in between. Germline lookup yields CDR1 MDHEN and CDR2 SYDVKM.

The chain carries TRBV2 and TRBJ1-5; a possible D gene is TRBD1 (5 bases). V shed 5 bases and J shed 2 bases, with 7 bases lying between them. Germline V gene sequence: CDR1 SNHLY, CDR2 FYNNEI. CDR3 length: 13 amino acids. CDR3 bases: TGTGCCAGCAGTACAGGTGGCAATCAGCCCCAGCATTTT. Translation gives CASSTGGNQPQHF.

The rearrangement uses TRBV7-2 and TRBJ2-7; perhaps TRBD1 as D (5 bases). The CDR3 loop spans 14 amino acids. Trimming left V 6 bases short and J 0 bases short, with 12 bases between. Germline V CDR1 and CDR2: SGHTA, FQGNSA. Here the CDR3 reads CASSPDRNSYEQYF. The CDR3 nucleotides are TGTGCCAGCAGTCCCGACAGAAACTCCTACGAGCAGTACTTC.

The CDR3 nucleotides are TGTGCCAGCAGGACGACAGTGAACACTGAAGCTTTCTTT. Translation: CASRTTVNTEAFF. The chain uses TRBV6-5 and TRBJ1-1; D possibly corresponds to TRBD1 (5 bases). CDR3 length equals 13 residues. Germline lookup yields CDR1 MNHEY and CDR2 SVGAGI. V shed 6 bases and J shed 0 bases, with 8 bases lying between them.

This clone was observed once. Germline and junction disagree at one end, which may indicate a read error. This chain joins TRBV5-5 and TRBJ1-1; D perhaps matches TRBD1 (6 bases). The CDR3 length is 12 residues. CDR1 and CDR2 (germline): SGHKS, YYEKEE (reference sequence). This CDR3 reads CASSLGQGKFLF. For the CDR3, the DNA is TGTGCCAGCAGCTTGGGGCAGGGGAAGTTTCTCTTT.

The V and J genes are TRBV10-3 and TRBJ2-1; 8 positions match TRBD2. J lost 8 bases, V lost 10 bases, and 13 bases had no gene match. Looked up from germline, CDR1 is ENHRY and CDR2 is SYGVKD. The CDR3 is 14 amino acids. DNA of the CDR3: TGTGCCACCCGGACTGGCGGGGGGTACGATGAGCAGTTCTTC. Its translation is CATRTGGGYDEQFF.

The V call is TRBV30, the J call TRBJ1-1; maybe TRBD1 (6 bases). Germline lookup yields CDR1 GTSNPN and CDR2 SVGIG (reference sequence). This CDR3 has 16 amino acids. With 0 bases removed from V and 1 base from J, the gap between germline ends came to 15 bases. CDR3: CAWSVDRGGSNTEAFF. The CDR3 DNA reads TGTGCCTGGAGTGTAGATAGGGGGGGCTCGAACACTGAAGCTTTCTTT.

The chain recombines TRBV28 with TRBJ1-2, with D unclear. The V gene's germline CDR1 is MDHEN and CDR2 SYDVKM. This CDR3 spans 17 amino acids. V lost 3 bases, J lost 1 base, and 18 bases lay in between. As DNA, the CDR3 is TGTGCCAGCAGTTTGAATGAACAGAACCACGTTAACTATGGCTACACCTTC. It specifies CASSLNEQNHVNYGYTF.

The genes are TRBV20-1 and TRBJ2-7; perhaps TRBD2 as D (5 bases). Trimming shortened V by 3 bases and J by 2 bases, and 20 bases separated the two germline ends. Per the germline V gene, CDR1 is DFQATT and CDR2 is SNEGSKA (reference sequence). The CDR3 is 16 residues long. The CDR3 nucleotides read TGCAGTGCTAGTCGGGGATCAGGTAACCAGCCCTACGAGCAGTACTTC. Its translation: CSASRGSGNQPYEQYF.

The chain recombines TRBV28 with TRBJ2-7; the D gene is possibly TRBD1 (5 bases). The CDR3 spans 16 residues. The V end lost 5 bases, the J end lost 2 bases, and 19 bases lay between the germline ends. Germline V gene sequence: CDR1 MDHEN, CDR2 SYDVKM. The CDR3 is CASSTQAGHLAYEQYF. Here the CDR3 DNA reads TGTGCCAGCAGTACTCAGGCAGGGCACCTCGCCTACGAGCAGTACTTC. Based on the CDR3 plus reference TRBV28 and TRBJ2-7, the full variable domain is DVKVTQSSRYLVKRTGEKVFLECVQDMDHENMFWYRQDPGLGLRLIYFSYDVKMKEKGDIPEGYSVSREKKERFSLILESASTNQTSMYLCASSTQAGHLAYEQYFGPGTRLTVT.

A few counts support this clone. The chain links TRBV7-2 to TRBJ1-1, with a tentative D call TRBD1 (5 bases). The CDR3 extends over 13 amino acids. Germline V CDR1 and CDR2: SGHTA, FQGNSA. Between the trimmed V and J ends, which lost 7 bases and 0 bases, there was a span of 9 bases. CDR3 nucleotide sequence: TGTGCCAGCAACCGACAGATGAACACTGAAGCTTTCTTT. Translation gives CASNRQMNTEAFF.

Here the CDR3 reads CASSPPAGGYNEQFF. The CDR3 DNA follows: TGTGCCAGCTCACCCCCAGCGGGGGGCTACAATGAGCAGTTCTTC. The chain has TRBV18 and TRBJ2-1; TRBD2 agrees at 9 bases. J lost 3 bases, V lost 3 bases, and 3 bases had no gene match. The CDR3 is 15 residues long. CDR1 KGHSH and CDR2 LQKENI come from the germline V gene.